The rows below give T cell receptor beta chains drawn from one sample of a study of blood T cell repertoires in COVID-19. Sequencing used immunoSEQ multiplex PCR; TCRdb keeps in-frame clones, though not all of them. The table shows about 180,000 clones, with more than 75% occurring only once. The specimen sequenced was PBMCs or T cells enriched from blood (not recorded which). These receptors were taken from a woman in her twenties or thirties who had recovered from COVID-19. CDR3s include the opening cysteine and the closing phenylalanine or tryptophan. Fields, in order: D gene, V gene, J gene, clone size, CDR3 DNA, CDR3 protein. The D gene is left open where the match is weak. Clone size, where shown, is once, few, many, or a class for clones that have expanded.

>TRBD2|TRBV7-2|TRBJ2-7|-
TGTGCCAGCAGCTCCGGGCCACGGACTAGGGGAGAGCAGTACTTC
CASSSGPRTRGEQYF
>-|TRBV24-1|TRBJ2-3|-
TGTGCCACCAGTGATTCGACAGTCACAGATACGCAGTATTTT
CATSDSTVTDTQYF
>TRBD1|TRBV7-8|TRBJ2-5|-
TGTGCCAGCAGCTTAGGGGGACAGGGGCAAGAGACCCAGTACTTC
CASSLGGQGQETQYF
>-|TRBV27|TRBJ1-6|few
TGTGCCAGCACCGACAGGAACAATTCACCCCTCCACTTT
CASTDRNNSPLHF
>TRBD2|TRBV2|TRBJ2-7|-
TGTGCCAGCAGGGGGACTAGCAACGAGCAGTACTTC
CASRGTSNEQYF
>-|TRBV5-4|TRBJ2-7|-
TGTGCCAGCAGCTTGGATGGAGGAGGGAAGCAGTACTTC
CASSLDGGGKQYF
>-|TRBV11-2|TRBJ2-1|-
TGTGCCAGCAGCTCCCCCCCCTCCAATGAGCAGTTCTTC
CASSSPPSNEQFF
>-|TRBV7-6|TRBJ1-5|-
TGTGCCAGCAGCTTACGGGGAGGGCCCAATCAGCCCCAGCATTTT
CASSLRGGPNQPQHF
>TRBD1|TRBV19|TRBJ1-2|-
TGTGCCAGTAGCCTGGACAGGGCGGATGGCTACACCTTC
CASSLDRADGYTF
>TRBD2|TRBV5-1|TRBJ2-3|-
TGCGCCAGCAGTGAAATAGCGGGAGGGAACACAGATACGCAGTATTTT
CASSEIAGGNTDTQYF
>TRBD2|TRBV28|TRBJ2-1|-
TGTGCCAGCGGAAAGCTAGCGGACTCCTACAATGAGCAGTTCTTC
CASGKLADSYNEQFF
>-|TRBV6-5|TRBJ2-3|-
TGTGCCAGCACACAGGTTAGCGGAGGCACAGATACGCAGTATTTT
CASTQVSGGTDTQYF
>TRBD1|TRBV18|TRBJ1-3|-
TGTGCCAGCTCACCATTCTTGACAGGGGAAGGAAACACCATATATTTT
CASSPFLTGEGNTIYF
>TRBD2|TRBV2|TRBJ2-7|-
TGTGCCAGCATTCAGGGGACTAGCGCCGGGGAGCAGTACTTC
CASIQGTSAGEQYF
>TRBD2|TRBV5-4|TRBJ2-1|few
TGTGCCAGCAGCCTACTGACTAGCGGCTCCTACAATGAGCAGTTCTTC
CASSLLTSGSYNEQFF
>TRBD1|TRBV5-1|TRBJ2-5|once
TGCGCCAGCAGCTTCGGCACAGGGGCAGGGGAGGAGACCCAGTACTTC
CASSFGTGAGEETQYF
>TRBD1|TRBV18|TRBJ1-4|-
TGTGCCAGCTCACCACCAAGTTCGGGGACAGGGACAAATGAAAAACTGTTTTTT
CASSPPSSGTGTNEKLFF
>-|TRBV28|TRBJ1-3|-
TGTGCCAGCAGCCAGTGGAGCTCTGGAAACACCATATATTTT
CASSQWSSGNTIYF
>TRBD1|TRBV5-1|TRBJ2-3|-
TGCGCCAGCAGCCTGGGACAGATCACAGATACGCAGTATTTT
CASSLGQITDTQYF